The 17 T cell receptor beta chains listed next were all sequenced from one sample in a study of OX40 agonist ivuxolimab in advanced cancers. The method behind the library was the immunoSEQ multiplex PCR assay. What TCRdb holds here is the immuneACCESS table cut down to in-frame rearrangements. Part of the clones is not present; checked against another copy, under half of the missing clones reflect an unresolved V gene, and the others are unexplained. Here the sample has about 61,000 clones; about 91% occur a single time. The top ten constitute about a sixth of the sample. The sequences come from CD4+ or CD8+ T cells sorted from blood, collected in a trial of the OX40 agonist ivuxolimab. These receptors came from an adult with an advanced solid tumor such as melanoma, head and neck, liver or kidney cancer.

The chain joins TRBV6-1 to TRBJ1-5; D is undetermined. The CDR3 is 14 residues long. Germline-derived CDR1 and CDR2 are MNHNS and SASEGT. The germline V and J ends were trimmed by 4 bases and 4 bases, with 11 bases remaining between them. In DNA form, the CDR3 reads TGTGCCAGCAGTGTGGACGGTATTAATCAGCCCCAGCATTTT. Translated, it gives CASSVDGINQPQHF.

The CDR3 DNA sequence: TGTGCCAGTAGTTCCCGGACAGGGGGGAACACTGAAGCTTTCTTT. Its protein is CASSSRTGGNTEAFF. V gene TRBV19 combines with J gene TRBJ1-1; 10 bases fit TRBD1. J was trimmed by 1 base and V by 5 bases; bases with no gene match: 4. The CDR3 covers 15 residues. Germline V CDR1 and CDR2: LNHDA, SQIVND (reference sequence).

This clone occurred a few times. V gene TRBV7-9 combines with J gene TRBJ2-1; no clear D. The V and J ends lost 1 base and 4 bases respectively, with 2 bases between them. Germline-derived CDR1 and CDR2 are SEHNR and FQNEAQ (reference sequence). The CDR3 is 12 amino acids. The CDR3 loop reads CASSLVYNEQFF. CDR3 DNA sequence: TGTGCCAGCAGCTTAGTGTACAATGAGCAGTTCTTC.

The V call is TRBV7-8, the J call TRBJ1-5; the D gene is possibly TRBD1 (5 bases). Trimming took off 1 base at V and 0 bases at J, with 10 bases between the two ends. The CDR3 is 16 residues long. Germline V gives CDR1 SGHVS, CDR2 FQNEAQ. In nucleotides, the CDR3 is TGTGCCAGCAGCTTAGGGGCAGGGTATAGCAATCAGCCCCAGCATTTT. Translated: CASSLGAGYSNQPQHF.

The rearrangement joins TRBV6-5 to TRBJ2-3; D call uncertain. This CDR3 is 14 amino acids long. Trimming removed 7 bases from V and 2 bases from J, with 13 bases in between. In germline, CDR1 is MNHEY, CDR2 SVGAGI. CDR3 coding DNA: TGTGCCAGCAAACCCGGCCGAATCACAGATACGCAGTATTTT. Residues: CASKPGRITDTQYF.

The CDR3 region is CASSPRFVSTYEQYF. The CDR3 region has the DNA TGTGCCAGCTCACCCCGGTTTGTATCTACCTACGAGCAGTACTTC. The chain recombines TRBV18 with TRBJ2-7; D gene ambiguous. Trimming removed 3 bases at V and 2 bases at J, with 14 bases between. The CDR3 is 15 residues long. Looked up from germline, CDR1 is KGHSH and CDR2 is LQKENI. Combining the CDR3 with reference TRBV18 and TRBJ2-7 gives the whole variable domain NAGVMQNPRHLVRRRGQEARLRCSPMKGHSHVYWYRQLPEEGLKFMVYLQKENIIDESGMPKERFSAEFPKEGPSILRIQQVVRGDSAAYFCASSPRFVSTYEQYFGPGTRLTVT.

This clone was found once. The V and J genes are TRBV9 and TRBJ2-1; D unclear. This CDR3 has 12 residues. V was clipped by 3 bases and J by 5 bases, with 6 bases between them. From germline, CDR1 is SGDLS and CDR2 YYNGEE. CDR3 residues: CASSATNNEQFF. CDR3 DNA: TGTGCCAGCAGCGCAACGAACAATGAGCAGTTCTTC.

The chain is built from TRBV11-2 and TRBJ2-7; the D is unclear. Germline lookup yields CDR1 SGHAT and CDR2 FQNNGV. Trimming left V 3 bases short and J 0 bases short, with 6 bases between. There are 13 residues in the CDR3. The CDR3 DNA follows: TGTGCCAGCAGCTTCCACGTCTCCTACGAGCAGTACTTC. Translation: CASSFHVSYEQYF.

This clone was counted a single time. The V gene is TRBV4-1, the J gene TRBJ2-1, with 11 bases lining up with TRBD1. Germline CDR1 reads MGHRA; CDR2 reads YSYEKL. V shed 3 bases, J shed 4 bases, and the junction held 2 bases outside the gene matches. The CDR3 sequence is 15 residues long. The CDR3 loop is CASSHGTGGYNEQFF. In DNA form, the CDR3 reads TGCGCCAGCAGCCACGGGACAGGGGGGTACAATGAGCAGTTCTTC.

The chain has TRBV29-1 and TRBJ2-7; TRBD2 is a possible D gene (6 bases). Looked up from germline, CDR1 is SQVTM and CDR2 is ANQGSEA. This CDR3 is built from 12 residues. Trimming pared 6 bases from V and 2 bases from J, leaving 11 bases between. The CDR3 coding sequence is TGCAGCGTGGGTTCGGGGGCCTACGAGCAGTACTTC. Its translation: CSVGSGAYEQYF.

The chain is built from TRBV5-4 and TRBJ2-2; 7 bases are shared with TRBD2. This CDR3 is 16 amino acids long. The V segment lost 2 bases and the J segment 7 bases; nucleotides outside the gene matches: 11. The germline CDR1 and CDR2 sequences are SGHNT and YYREEE (reference sequence). The CDR3: CASSLGVEREIGELFF. CDR3 bases: TGTGCCAGCAGCTTAGGTGTCGAGCGGGAAATCGGGGAGCTGTTTTTT.

In regard to this clone: The junction and the germline gene differ at one end; a read error may be behind it. This sequence joins TRBV7-7 and TRBJ2-5; perhaps TRBD2 as D (5 bases). This CDR3 comprises 15 residues. CDR1 is SSHAT, CDR2 FNYEAQ, per germline (reference sequence). The CDR3 spells CASSSTEAAGETQYF. In nucleotides, the CDR3 is TGTGCTAGCAGCTCCACCGAAGCGGCGGGAGAGACCCAGTACTTC.

CDR3 amino acids: CSGAVTGNEQFF. The DNA of the CDR3 is TGCAGCGGGGCAGTCACCGGCAATGAGCAGTTCTTC. The chain joins TRBV29-1 to TRBJ2-1; D not certain. CDR3 length: 12 amino acids. Per germline, CDR1 SQVTM and CDR2 ANQGSEA. The ends were cut back, 7 bases at V and 6 bases at J, with 13 bases in the middle.

This chain joins TRBV5-4 and TRBJ2-1; 14 bases are a match to TRBD2. J gave up 3 bases and V 4 bases, and 6 bases lay outside the gene matches. The germline CDR1 and CDR2 sequences are SGHNT and YYREEE (reference sequence). The CDR3 is made up of 17 amino acids. The CDR3 here is CASSPGTSGSDYNEQFF. The CDR3 region has the DNA TGTGCCAGCAGCCCCGGGACTAGCGGGAGTGACTACAATGAGCAGTTCTTC.

This chain links TRBV10-3 with TRBJ2-3; D not certain. Per germline, CDR1 ENHRY and CDR2 SYGVKD. This CDR3 contains 11 residues. The ends were cut back, 4 bases at V and 4 bases at J, with 3 bases in the middle. The CDR3 reads CAISGADTQYF. Here the CDR3 DNA reads TGTGCCATCAGTGGGGCAGATACGCAGTATTTT.

The CDR3, as DNA: TGTGCCAGCAGCTTAGACGGCTATGGCTACACCTTC. Translation: CASSLDGYGYTF. The V gene is TRBV7-8, the J gene TRBJ1-2; D gene unclear. The CDR3 loop spans 12 amino acids. Trimming cost V 1 base and J 4 bases, with 4 bases left between them. The V gene's germline CDR1 is SGHVS and CDR2 FQNEAQ.

This sequence joins TRBV11-2 and TRBJ2-5; D is unclear. Trimming removed 6 bases from V and 5 bases from J, with 10 bases in between. This CDR3 contains 12 residues. The V gene's germline CDR1 is SGHAT and CDR2 FQNNGV. The CDR3 is CASRPVGETQYF. The DNA for the CDR3 is TGTGCCAGCAGGCCCGTCGGGGAGACCCAGTACTTC. The full variable domain, with the rest looked up from reference TRBV11-2 and TRBJ2-5, is EAGVAQSPRYKIIEKRQSVAFWCNPISGHATLYWYQQILGQGPKLLIQFQNNGVVDDSQLPKDRFSAERLKGVDSTLKIQPAKLEDSAVYLCASRPVGETQYFGPGTRLLVL.